The 12 T cell receptor beta chains presented below share a single source sample, sequenced in a study of CD8+ T cells in alopecia areata. CD4, CD8alpha, NKG2D, NKG2ACE and other markers guided sorting of pooled cutaneous lymph node cells. Extracted RNA was reverse transcribed, and the resulting cDNA served as sequencing template. Repertoires were generated with immunoSEQ multiplex PCR, while TCRdb's copy carries only in-frame clones and drops some. Sampling found approximately 280,000 clones, none seen once. The specimen sequenced was CD4+ T cells sorted from a lymph node. The source of these receptors is a C3H/HeJ mouse with alopecia areata. Strain haplotype at MHC: H2-k.

About this clone: Here the gene names and germline are mouse. The read comes to an end 4 residues before the CDR3 does, leaving the germline J gene to fill in the end. This chain connects TRBV19 to TRBJ2-5; the D is unclear. There are 13 residues in the CDR3. Trimming left V 3 bases short and J 1 base short, with 6 bases between. The germline V gene encodes CDR1 FNHDT and CDR2 SITEND (reference sequence). CDR3: CASSTEYQDTQYF. CDR3 bases read: TGTGCCAGCAGTACAGAATACCAAGAC.

This clone was recorded a few times. The listed genes are named as in mouse. With the read ending 4 residues before the CDR3 end, the germline J gene is used to fill in that end. The V gene is TRBV5, the J gene TRBJ1-1; D unclear. Germline values: CDR1 LGHNA, CDR2 YNLKQL (reference sequence). Trimming took 4 bases from V and 0 from J, leaving 12 bases between them. CDR3 size: 15 residues. Partial CDR3 DNA: TGTGCCAGCAGCCCCTCCCGAGAGGCAAACACA. Amino acids: CASSPSREANT. The entire CDR3 protein reads CASSPSREANTEVFF.

The sample holds a few counts of this clone. Genes and germline are mouse. The read ends 4 residues before the CDR3 terminus; that terminus is restored from the germline J gene. The gene calls are TRBV1 and TRBJ2-3; D is uncertain. The CDR3 sequence is 13 residues long. Per the germline V gene, CDR1 is NSQYPW and CDR2 is LRSPGD (reference sequence). The CDR3 bases that were read are TGCACCTGCAGTGCAGGGGGAGGAGAA. Amino acids: CTCSAGGGE. The entire CDR3 is CTCSAGGGETLYF.

Concerning this clone itself: Genes and germline come from the mouse. The DNA ends 4 residues before the CDR3 does, and the rest of the CDR3 is filled in from the germline J gene. The chain links TRBV13-2 to TRBJ2-2, with TRBD1 as a possible D gene (6 bases). The CDR3 covers 15 residues. V was shortened by 3 bases and J by 6 bases, with 15 bases between the two germline ends. Germline CDR1 and CDR2: NNHNN and SYGAGS (reference sequence). CDR3 DNA (partial): TGTGCCAGCGGTGGTTACAGGGTAGGGGCCGGG. Its protein is CASGGYRVGAG. The CDR3, in full, reads CASGGYRVGAGQLYF.

Concerning this clone itself: Genes here carry mouse names. The sequenced part of the CDR3 DNA is TGTGCCAGCGGTGAACTGATCCGTGCAGAA. Protein sequence: CASGELIRAE. The CDR3 in its entirety is CASGELIRAETLYF. The V call is TRBV13-2, the J call TRBJ2-3; D gene ambiguous. The missing CDR3 end, 4 residues past where the read stops, is filled in from the germline J gene. There are 14 residues in the CDR3. Trimming cost V 2 bases and J 1 base, with 8 bases left between them. Per the germline V gene, CDR1 is NNHNN and CDR2 is SYGAGS (reference sequence).

Concerning this clone itself: These gene names are mouse names. The sequence runs out 4 residues before the end of the CDR3; the remainder is reconstructed from the germline J gene. This sequence joins TRBV13-1 and TRBJ2-2, with 9 bases lining up with TRBD1. The germline CDR1 and CDR2 sequences are NSHNY and SYGAGN. The CDR3 covers 16 residues. V lost 2 bases and J lost 3; bases outside the gene matches: 5. The CDR3 reads CASSEQDRGDTGQLYF. The DNA read from the CDR3 is TGTGCCAGCAGTGAGCAGGACAGGGGTGACACCGGG.

Of note for this clone: Genes and germline are mouse. The CDR3 end is not reached by the read, which stops 4 residues before it; the germline J gene fills it in. The chain carries TRBV1 and TRBJ1-1, with D perhaps matching TRBD1 (6 bases). This CDR3 has 11 amino acids. Germline V CDR1 and CDR2: NSQYPW, LRSPGD (reference sequence). The CDR3 loop reads CTCSGTAEVFF. The CDR3 DNA, read in part, is TGCACCTGCAGTGGGACAGCA.

Note on this clone: Here the gene names and germline are mouse. The sequence runs out 3 residues before the end of the CDR3; the remainder is reconstructed from the germline J gene. The V gene is TRBV13-1, the J gene TRBJ1-6; D ambiguous. TRBJ1-6 counts as an open reading frame of uncertain function. The V gene lost 0 bases and the J gene lost 0 bases, with 7 bases spanning the gap. From germline, CDR1 is NSHNY and CDR2 SYGAGN. This CDR3 is built from 16 residues. The CDR3 bases that were read are TGTGCCAGCAGTGATGCATTGGGTTCCTATAATTCGCCC. Its protein product is CASSDALGSYNSP. The full CDR3 protein reads CASSDALGSYNSPLYF.

A remark on this clone: Gene names follow the mouse nomenclature. Read data end 4 residues before the CDR3 end; the end is taken from the germline J gene. The same CDR3 arises from other DNA sequences in this sample as well. The chain carries TRBV1 and TRBJ2-3, with 8 nucleotides matching TRBD2. This CDR3 spans 16 amino acids. With 1 base clipped from V and 0 bases from J, the junction kept 3 bases outside the gene matches. CDR1 is NSQYPW, CDR2 LRSPGD, per germline (reference sequence). This CDR3 reads CTCSAGGGASAETLYF. Incomplete CDR3 DNA: TGCACCTGCAGTGCAGGCGGGGGGGCTAGTGCAGAA.

This clone was picked up a small number of times. All gene names here are mouse names. The observed sequence ends 4 residues before the CDR3 terminus, with the missing tail filled in from the germline J gene. The rearrangement uses TRBV31 and TRBJ2-3; 7 bases align to TRBD2. The germline CDR1 and CDR2 sequences are GKSSPN and SITVG. The CDR3 is 15 residues long. Germline trimming cut 0 bases from V and 1 base from J; bases unmatched to any gene: 4. CDR3 in amino acids: CAWSLTWGGAETLYF. The DNA read from the CDR3 is TGTGCCTGGAGTCTAACTTGGGGGGGTGCAGAA.

This clone was observed a handful of times. Gene names follow the mouse nomenclature. The read terminates 4 residues ahead of where the CDR3 ends, so the germline J gene completes it. The chain couples TRBV15 to TRBJ2-2; 8 nucleotides agree with TRBD1. The CDR3 totals 12 residues. After removal of 10 bases from V and 3 bases from J, the junction contained 1 base not matched to a gene. Germline CDR1 reads SGHND; CDR2 reads FRSKSL. CDR3 DNA, as far as it was read: TGTGCCAAGACAGGGGACACCGGG. It encodes CAKTGDTG. From start to end, the CDR3 is CAKTGDTGQLYF.

Concerning this clone: Mouse gene names apply. The observed sequence ends 4 residues before the CDR3 terminus, with the missing tail filled in from the germline J gene. The gene calls are TRBV13-3 and TRBJ2-3; the match to TRBD1 covers 8 bases. The CDR3 covers 16 residues. The V segment lost 1 base and the J segment 0 bases; nucleotides outside the gene matches: 4. CDR1 and CDR2 (germline): NNHDY, SYVADS. CDR3 protein: CASSDPRGPSAETLYF. Incomplete CDR3 DNA: TGTGCCAGCAGTGATCCCAGGGGGCCTAGTGCAGAA.